This T cell receptor beta chain was sequenced during a study of shared clonotypes between healthy human individuals. Trimming cost V 3 bases and J 6 bases, with 12 bases left between them. Germline values: CDR1 KGHSH, CDR2 LQKENI. The CDR3 covers 13 residues. Regarding this clone: Its target is unknown.

Study observations and caveats: Among non-shared clonotypes, generation probabilities were lower than among those shared by all four donors.

Sequencing was at deep level. Sequencing used immunoSEQ multiplex PCR; TCRdb keeps in-frame clones, though not all of them. The sample has about 2 million clones, 85% to 95% seen once. This chain joins TRBV18 and TRBJ2-7; a weak D match, TRBD1 (5 bases). The sequence was collected from a man in his late teens or twenties in good health. The sequenced sample was naive CD4+ T cells sorted from blood. The subset was: CD45RA+ positively selected. DNA of the CDR3: TGTGCCAGCTCACCCGCCAGGGATACCGAGCAGTACTTC. Protein product: CASSPARDTEQYF.